This TCR beta chain was captured in a study of T cells in Graves' hyperthyroidism and ophthalmopathy. Overall study results and limits: Median prediction lead before ophthalmopathy onset was six to eight months with the model. Blood shared most expanded thyroid clonotypes above 0.001.

The source material, RNA transcripts, was used to amplify TCR beta CDR3 regions. Initially, a first-round RT-PCR of the TCR CDR3 employed the HTBI primer set. TCRdb reprocessed the multiplex PCR reads with MiXCR, giving one entry per CDR3 protein. The data show about 380,000 distinct CDR3 sequences, 18% seen once. Per the germline V gene, CDR1 is MGHDK and CDR2 is SYGVNS. V gave up 3 bases and J gave up 5 bases, with 13 bases separating them. The CDR3 totals 14 residues. Any patient presenting with uncontrolled infection, other autoimmune disease, pregnancy or lactation was left out. About this clonotype itself: Its antigen is not known.

This sequence was found in a man younger than 35 with Graves' ophthalmopathy. The sequenced sample was blood. The chain is built from TRBV25-1 and TRBJ2-5; D may be TRBD2 (5 bases). The CDR3 spells CASSEIRGEETQYF. The CDR3 bases are TGTGCCAGCAGTGAGATTCGGGGAGAGGAGACCCAGTACTTC. Full variable domain (missing parts from reference TRBV25-1 and TRBJ2-5): EADIYQTPRYLVIGTGKKITLECSQTMGHDKMYWYQQDPGMELHLIHYSYGVNSTEKGDLSSESTVSRIRTEHFPLTLESARPSHTSQYLCASSEIRGEETQYFGPGTRLLVL.